Given below is one T cell receptor (beta chain) in context. The antigen this receptor binds is unknown. Base qualities are not at hand, and no much larger clone is one base apart. This entry is derived from a study of cytomegalovirus exposure and HLA in healthy donors (dated by TCRdb to 2017 to 2019). About the full investigation: An earlier analysis of 587 of the donors reported more than 250 Gb of sequence data and about 100 million unique TCR beta sequences from about 179 million T cells. Roughly 320 gigabases of sequencing data and around 85 million unique TCR sequences made up an early release that covered over 550 HLA-typed donors. To predict cytomegalovirus infection status, the study combined high-throughput TCR immunosequencing, statistical association of individual TCRs with disease status, and machine learning. Besides the first cohort of around 670 subjects, a separate validation cohort made up of 120 or so different subjects was used. The study profiled the T cell repertoires of around 700 subjects by immunosequencing and related them to cytomegalovirus serostatus. Several DR-DQ haplotypes were handled as single units for association and clustering because linkage in the cohort was strong. Genome-wide SNP genotypes for about 65% of the roughly 700 donors were used in a later genetic analysis, which treated that subset as a discovery cohort. Both class I and class II loci were covered by HLA typing, at four-digit resolution. Rather than drawing on any new phenotypic data, the later analysis identified candidate immune exposures from TCR beta sequences and the way those sequences occurred across donors. Donor age, sex, ethnicity and CMV serostatus were collected together with the repertoire data. To decide whether each TCR beta V gene segment behaved as functional or pseudogenic, an earlier analysis of some 540 of the donors relied on high-throughput TCR beta sequencing. Typing coverage differed by locus: A, B, C, DRB1 and DQB1 were typed in about 620-640 donors, DQA1 in approximately 520, DPA1 in over 600, and DPB1 in approximately 450. To study patterns of TCR occurrence, a later analysis re-analyzed previously published TCR beta repertoires from around 670 donors and added high-resolution HLA genotyping. All discovery cohort repertoires had been generated on a single sequencing platform. Across 398 genotyped donors of the cohort, an average of about 200,000 unique TCR beta nucleotide sequences per donor were sequenced, and around 20% of those sequences were non-productive. The genetic ancestry cluster associated with self-reported Caucasian donors included approximately 85% of the roughly 390 genotyped donors. The study was designed to test whether signatures of past pathogen exposure could be identified by cataloging public T cell receptors.

The cohort comprised 670 or so healthy bone marrow donors. At the time of sampling, all cohort members were nominally healthy, though unrecorded immune exposures were likely present. The donor was CMV seronegative and belonged to the group of 320 or so seronegative cohort members. A peripheral blood sample was provided by each donor, and peripheral blood mononuclear cells were used for TCR beta sequencing. The Qiagen DNeasy Blood Extraction Kit was used to extract genomic DNA from the blood cell samples. Reading from cysteine to phenylalanine, the CDR3 counts 14 amino acids. The DNA shown is the 42-base CDR3, in frame from base 1. The germline V gene (reference sequence) provides CDR1 LNHNV and CDR2 YYDKDF. Compared with germline, V lacks 4 bases and J lacks 9 bases; bases without a gene match: 8. The protocol used for the library was the immunoSEQ multiplex PCR assay. For the multiplex PCR, a mixture combining 60 forward primers for TCR Vbeta segments and 13 reverse primers for TCR Jbeta segments was used. A multiplex PCR assay on genomic DNA amplified the CDR3 region of rearranged TCR beta genes. Amplified TCR beta libraries were sequenced as 87-base-pair reads on the Illumina HiSeq System. In the source study's methods: A later analysis counted approximately 74 million unique TCR beta chains across the approximately 700 repertoires, and roughly 11 million of these chains were shared by at least two donors. To remove PCR and sequencing errors, raw reads were error-corrected and collapsed into unique sequences using a nearest-neighbor algorithm that merged closely related sequences. To assign V, D and J gene segments, CDR3 sequences were aligned to IMGT reference sequences. For a sequence to be retained, a match of at least six nucleotides was required to both a V gene segment and a J gene segment. Rearrangements were called productive when the CDR3 lacked stop codons and stayed in frame with V and J; all others were non-productive. Following IMGT convention, CDR3 was defined as the stretch from the second conserved V-encoded cysteine to the conserved J-encoded phenylalanine. In an earlier analysis of around 540 of the donors, sequences lacking an unambiguous match to a single V gene segment were excluded. An earlier analysis of 587 of the donors classified V segments as functional when productive rearrangements were above 56.7% and as segregating when the standard deviation between donors was above 5%. A statistical classification framework was built to diagnose cytomegalovirus status from the catalog of TCR beta chain sequences. In a later analysis, V and J genes were assigned by comparing TCR nucleotide sequences against IMGT/GENE-DB human TR gene sequences. A later analysis assigned CDR3 sequences and most-parsimonious VDJ recombination scenarios with the TCRdist pipeline. In a later analysis, each TCR beta chain was defined by its CDR3 amino acid sequence together with its V-gene family, and reads lacking a unique V-gene family were excluded. As a way to deal with suspected cross-contamination and a sequencing artifact, a later analysis dropped approximately 570 nucleotide sequences that were highly shared and had low generation probability. For each public chain, a later analysis derived a clonal expansion index from normalized ranks of inferred template counts within each repertoire. Generation probabilities in a later analysis came from a VDJ recombination model fitted to out-of-frame rearrangements, and those results were checked against IGoR. Hypergeometric tests were used in a later analysis to score TCR-TCR, TCR-HLA and TCR-CMV co-occurrence, with a repertoire-size bias correction applied to the TCR pairs. False discovery rates were estimated in a later analysis by permuting HLA or CMV assignments 20 times. In a later analysis, co-occurring TCRs were grouped using DBSCAN, and TCRdist sequence similarity was added for clustering within HLA-allele-positive subsets. For co-occurrence clustering, repertoires with fewer than 30,000 or more than 120,000 public chains were excluded, along with about five repertoires with anomalous nucleotide sharing. The immuneACCESS repertoire file appears here via TCRdb, limited to in-frame rearrangements. These files lack a portion of the clones; in checked studies, under half of the deficit traces to unresolved V genes, and the cause of the others is not known. The DNA was the basis for D and trimming; V, J and clone size are from that table. The sample records around 180,000 clones, 75% to 85% of which are singletons. The ten top clones hold about 1.4% of the sample.

The investigation overall reported the following: In a later analysis, HLA-associated TCR beta chains showed more clonal expansion and lower generation probabilities than non-associated chains that were equally common. This cohort had only TCR beta chains sequenced, and the lack of alpha or paired-chain data limited which features could be detected. Correlated functional status among segregating V segments might reflect linkage disequilibrium, but an unknown experimental factor could not be ruled out. V-gene and J-gene trimming of TCR beta chains was associated with a missense DCLRE1C variant in a later genetic analysis, and the association was replicated in an independent cohort. The only immune exposure information available for the cohort was CMV serostatus. According to a later analysis, most CMV-associated TCR beta chains appeared to be HLA-restricted, and the HLA associations seemed to be driven largely by CMV exposure. A cluster of highly shared sequence variants was judged likely to represent a technical artifact of the sequencing pipeline. In vitro tests confirmed that a few of the cytomegalovirus-associated TCR beta chains recognize cytomegalovirus antigens. According to a later analysis, parvovirus B19, influenza, CMV and Epstein-Barr virus appeared linked to several top co-occurrence clusters. Broadly in line with IMGT annotations, most TCR beta V segments showed up in productive rearrangements about 87% or about 30% of the time in an earlier analysis of roughly 590 of the donors. The 87-base-pair reads could not distinguish some IMGT-functional V segments, including TRBV6-2 and TRBV6-3, so those segments were excluded. The authors suggested that the approach could potentially be extended to other disease states and immunological phenotypes. Most TCR sequences were observed very rarely across donors, whereas some public TCRs were present in many individuals. HLA typing was unavailable for some donors at each locus, so association tests used only the typed subset. A further reported finding was that TCR beta sequences accurately predicted the HLA-A and HLA-B alleles for most subjects in the first cohort. Cytomegalovirus status was reported to be diagnosed by the classifier with high specificity and sensitivity in both the original and validation cohorts. A later genetic analysis reported fewer N-insertions in productive TCRs among donors in an Asian-associated ancestry cluster than the approximately 670-donor mean. Specific HLA alleles were associated with 15,000 to 20,000 TCR beta sequences at a false discovery rate of 0.05 in a later analysis. A later analysis found that TCR association rates varied across HLA loci, with DRB1 alleles showing the most associated TCRs and HLA-C alleles the fewest. When HLA alleles, especially DR and DQ, strongly co-occurred, TCR associations were difficult to assign to individual alleles. Sequencing depth was assumed to be roughly uniform across donors in the presence/absence analyses, though that assumption may not hold. In the study, around 160 TCR beta chains were listed as associated with cytomegalovirus. Because counts were too low, about 18 rarely observed V segments, including chromosome 9 orphons, were excluded from the earlier analysis of some 590 of the donors.

The chain links TRBV15 with TRBJ2-1, with 8 bases aligning to TRBD2. The sequence was obtained from a woman aged 45-60 years in good health and CMV-seronegative. The sequencing sample was made of PBMCs. The nucleotide sequence is given as TGTGCCACCAGCATCCCCCCGGGGGGGAGTGAGCAGTTCTTC. This codes for CATSIPPGGSEQFF.